The 22 T cell receptor beta chains in this list originate from one sample, sequenced in a study of identical twins. From the 5' RACE reads, TCRdb called clonotypes with MiXCR, one entry per CDR3 protein. The sample yields roughly 250,000 distinct CDR3 sequences, about 7.5% seen once. The data were also submitted as part of a second study, on yellow fever vaccine responses in identical twins.

Sequencing input: CD8+ T cells sorted from blood. Receptors were obtained from a woman aged 18 to 35 in good health.

The V gene is TRBV27, the J gene TRBJ2-7; 9 bases align to TRBD1. The CDR3 totals 14 residues. V trimming: 2 bases; J trimming: 6 bases; junction bases outside the gene matches: 5. Germline V lookup: CDR1 MNHEY, CDR2 SMNVEV (reference sequence). The DNA of the CDR3 is TGTGCCAGCAGTTTAGGGGACAGGGCGGCCGAGCAGTACTTC. It yields the protein CASSLGDRAAEQYF.

This clonotype was counted at least ten times. The rearrangement links TRBV11-2 to TRBJ2-2, with TRBD1 matching over 8 bases. The CDR3 is 15 amino acids. After removal of 4 bases from V and 1 base from J, the junction contained 2 bases not matched to a gene. Per germline, CDR1 SGHAT and CDR2 FQNNGV. Here the CDR3 DNA reads TGTGCCAGCAGCTGGGACAGGCAGAACACCGGGGAGCTGTTTTTT. As protein: CASSWDRQNTGELFF.

This clonotype was observed a handful of times. The chain joins TRBV20-1 to TRBJ2-1; 7 bases are a match to TRBD1. The CDR3 totals 14 residues. Germline CDR1 is DFQATT and CDR2 is SNEGSKA (reference sequence). Germline trimming cut 3 bases from V and 3 bases from J; bases unmatched to any gene: 5. The CDR3 DNA reads TGCAGTGCTAGCCCTCAGGGGGACTACAATGAGCAGTTCTTC. Translation: CSASPQGDYNEQFF.

This clonotype was observed a handful of times. In DNA, the CDR3 is TGCAGTGCTAGGACAGGGGGAGTAGCTTTCTTT. Amino acids: CSARTGGVAFF. V gene TRBV20-1 combines with J gene TRBJ1-1; 9 bases map to TRBD1. The germline CDR1 and CDR2 sequences are DFQATT and SNEGSKA (reference sequence). The CDR3 has 11 residues. The V and J ends lost 3 bases and 10 bases, in that order; junction bases with no gene match: 3.

V usage is TRBV6-1 and J usage is TRBJ2-3, with TRBD2 as a possible D gene (6 bases). CDR3 size: 15 residues. The V end was cut by 4 bases, the J end by 5 bases, with 16 bases between. The germline V gene encodes CDR1 MNHNS and CDR2 SASEGT. The CDR3 reads CASSAEELAGDTQYF. CDR3 in DNA: TGTGCCAGCAGTGCGGAGGAACTAGCAGGAGATACGCAGTATTTT.

The V call is TRBV5-1, the J call TRBJ2-3; possible D gene TRBD1, 6 bases. The germline V gene encodes CDR1 SGHRS and CDR2 YFSETQ. V was shortened by 1 base and J by 2 bases, with 11 bases between the two germline ends. The CDR3 is 15 amino acids. CDR3 coding DNA: TGCGCCAGCAGCTTGCCTGACAGGCCCACAGATACGCAGTATTTT. It translates to CASSLPDRPTDTQYF. The variable domain in full, with the rest retrieved from reference TRBV5-1 and TRBJ2-3, is KAGVTQTPRYLIKTRGQQVTLSCSPISGHRSVSWYQQTPGQGLQFLFEYFSETQRNKGNFPGRFSGRQFSNSRSEMNVSTLELGDSALYLCASSLPDRPTDTQYFGPGTRLTVL.

This clonotype occurred a few times. This chain connects TRBV5-1 to TRBJ1-4; 7 bases are a match to TRBD1. Germline loops: CDR1 SGHRS, CDR2 YFSETQ. This CDR3 is 14 amino acids long. Trimming removed 0 bases from V and 7 bases from J; junction bases left unmatched: 3. The CDR3 is CASSLAGGSEKLFF. The CDR3 DNA reads as TGCGCCAGCAGCTTGGCAGGGGGAAGTGAAAAACTGTTTTTT. The full variable domain, in which reference TRBV5-1 and TRBJ1-4 provide the parts outside the CDR3, is KAGVTQTPRYLIKTRGQQVTLSCSPISGHRSVSWYQQTPGQGLQFLFEYFSETQRNKGNFPGRFSGRQFSNSRSEMNVSTLELGDSALYLCASSLAGGSEKLFFGSGTQLSVL.

This clonotype was seen repeatedly, ten times or more. J is TRBJ1-5 and V is TRBV24-1; the D is unclear. Germline CDR1 is KGHDR and CDR2 is SFDVKD. CDR3 size: 16 residues. V was cut by 3 bases and J by 2 bases, with 13 bases left in between. The CDR3: CATSDENIKGNQPQHF. The CDR3 coding sequence is TGTGCCACCAGTGATGAGAACATTAAAGGCAATCAGCCCCAGCATTTT.

This clonotype was observed many times. This chain connects TRBV2 to TRBJ1-6; D remains unclear. The CDR3 contains 12 residues. CDR1 and CDR2 (germline): SNHLY, FYNNEI. Deletions cut 5 bases from V and 7 bases from J, with 6 bases between. CDR3 region: CASSTANSPLHF. In nucleotides, the CDR3 is TGTGCCAGCAGTACGGCGAATTCACCCCTCCACTTT. The full variable domain, completed using reference TRBV2 and TRBJ1-6, is EPEVTQTPSHQVTQMGQEVILRCVPISNHLYFYWYRQILGQKVEFLVSFYNNEISEKSEIFDDQFSVERPDGSNFTLKIRSTKLEDSAMYFCASSTANSPLHFGNGTRLTVT.

This clonotype showed up many times. The chain recombines TRBV27 with TRBJ2-2, with a weak D call TRBD2 (5 bases). The V gene lost 5 bases and the J gene lost 5 bases, with 9 bases spanning the gap. CDR3 length equals 13 residues. Germline V CDR1 and CDR2: MNHEY, SMNVEV (reference sequence). The CDR3 bases are TGTGCCAGCAGTCTCCCGGGGACCGGGGAGCTGTTTTTT. Amino acids: CASSLPGTGELFF.

The chain employs TRBV27 and TRBJ2-5; 13 bases match TRBD2. J lost 3 bases, V lost 5 bases, and 6 bases had no gene match. The CDR3 loop spans 16 amino acids. Germline CDR1 is MNHEY and CDR2 is SMNVEV (reference sequence). The CDR3 spells CASSPGLAGWEETQYF. The CDR3 DNA reads TGTGCCAGCAGTCCGGGACTAGCGGGATGGGAAGAGACCCAGTACTTC.

J is TRBJ1-5 and V is TRBV5-5; D perhaps matches TRBD1 (6 bases). The length of the CDR3 is 15 residues. Per the germline V gene, CDR1 is SGHKS and CDR2 is YYEKEE (reference sequence). Trimming removed 4 bases at V and 4 bases at J, with 15 bases between. The CDR3 DNA sequence: TGTGCCAGCAGCCAGGACAGCCAAAGGAATCAGCCCCAGCATTTT. Translation gives CASSQDSQRNQPQHF.

This clonotype was counted only a few times. The chain couples TRBV7-8 to TRBJ2-1, with TRBD2 identical over 7 bases. Trimming cost V 3 bases and J 0 bases; bases outside gene matches: 14. Germline CDR1 reads SGHVS; CDR2 reads FQNEAQ. This CDR3 comprises 19 residues. The CDR3 is CASSFRDGDGRSSYNEQFF. The CDR3 region has the DNA TGTGCCAGCAGCTTCCGGGACGGGGACGGGAGGAGCTCCTACAATGAGCAGTTCTTC.

This clonotype was seen ten or more times. The rearrangement links TRBV29-1 to TRBJ2-1; 7 bases line up with TRBD1. CDR3 size: 12 residues. Losses at the gene ends were 6 bases for V and 15 bases for J; bases not matched to a gene: 14. The germline V gene encodes CDR1 SQVTM and CDR2 ANQGSEA. The CDR3 spells CSVDPGIPGGFF. CDR3 DNA sequence: TGCAGCGTAGATCCCGGGATACCAGGGGGGTTCTTC.

Ten or more counts support this clonotype. The rearrangement joins TRBV20-1 to TRBJ2-7; 7 bases align to TRBD1. Trimming at V came to 0 bases and at J to 2 bases, leaving 1 base not matched to a gene. The CDR3 runs 13 residues. CDR1 is DFQATT and CDR2 is SNEGSKA in the germline V gene (reference sequence). Here the CDR3 reads CSARDGTAYEQYV. The CDR3, as DNA: TGCAGTGCTAGAGATGGGACAGCCTACGAGCAGTACGTC.

This chain joins TRBV4-1 and TRBJ2-7; TRBD2 might be the D (6 bases). The V end was cut by 4 bases, the J end by 2 bases, with 15 bases between. CDR1 and CDR2 (germline): MGHRA, YSYEKL. The CDR3 has 15 residues. The CDR3 nucleotides read TGCGCCAGCAGCCTGGAGGCGGGGAGAACCTACGAGCAGTACGTC. Residues: CASSLEAGRTYEQYV.

The chain couples TRBV28 to TRBJ2-7; no definite D call. Looked up from germline, CDR1 is MDHEN and CDR2 is SYDVKM. V was pared by 5 bases and J by 3 bases, with 5 bases between. This CDR3 comprises 11 residues. In DNA form, the CDR3 reads TGTGCCAGCAGTACTTTCTACGAGCAGTACTTC. Protein: CASSTFYEQYF. The full variable domain, with the rest looked up from reference TRBV28 and TRBJ2-7, is DVKVTQSSRYLVKRTGEKVFLECVQDMDHENMFWYRQDPGLGLRLIYFSYDVKMKEKGDIPEGYSVSREKKERFSLILESASTNQTSMYLCASSTFYEQYFGPGTRLTVT.

This clonotype was observed a handful of times. This chain joins TRBV7-7 and TRBJ2-1; 8 nucleotides agree with TRBD1. Germline V gene sequence: CDR1 SSHAT, CDR2 FNYEAQ (reference sequence). The CDR3 contains 20 residues. V was clipped by 2 bases and J by 6 bases; unmatched bases: 21. The CDR3 bases are TGTGCCAGCAGCTTAAGGAGGCCCCCATTCCAGGGGGCGAGTCGCAATGAGCAGTTCTTC. It yields the protein CASSLRRPPFQGASRNEQFF.

In this sample, this clonotype turned up many times. This rearrangement joins TRBV10-3 to TRBJ2-3, with 14 bases lining up with TRBD2. Unmatched junction bases numbered 12, after V lost 7 bases and J lost 0 bases. This CDR3 has 19 residues. Per germline, CDR1 ENHRY and CDR2 SYGVKD. This chain's CDR3 is CAITASGLAGASSTDTQYF. DNA of the CDR3: TGTGCCATCACTGCTTCGGGACTAGCGGGAGCCAGTAGCACAGATACGCAGTATTTT.

The rearrangement uses TRBV28 and TRBJ1-2; no clear D. The CDR3 contains 17 residues. V was cut by 1 base and J by 12 bases, with 27 bases left in between. Germline CDR1 is MDHEN and CDR2 is SYDVKM. The CDR3 loop reads CASSLFPTAHEEIANTF. The CDR3 nucleotides read TGTGCCAGCAGTTTATTCCCCACAGCTCACGAGGAGATAGCTAACACCTTC.

This clonotype was recorded a few times. Germline is not matched at one junction end, which may reflect a read error. This chain joins TRBV20-1 and TRBJ2-5; D is uncertain. CDR1 and CDR2 from the germline V gene are DFQATT and SNEGSKA (reference sequence). This CDR3 spans 14 amino acids. CDR3: CSARWQTPQDTQYF. The DNA for the CDR3 is TGCAGTGCTAGGTGGCAGACACCCCAAGACACCCAGTACTTC.

In this sample, this clonotype turned up many times. This sequence joins TRBV10-3 and TRBJ2-7; D might be TRBD1 (6 bases). The ends were cut back, 3 bases at V and 5 bases at J, with 14 bases in the middle. Germline CDR1 and CDR2: ENHRY and SYGVKD. The CDR3 loop spans 14 amino acids. The CDR3 sequence is CAISDFQDSNEQYF. CDR3 bases: TGTGCCATCAGTGATTTTCAGGACAGTAACGAGCAGTACTTC.